This TCR beta chain was documented in a study of cytomegalovirus exposure and HLA in healthy donors. Germline values: CDR1 MDHEN, CDR2 SYDVKM. CDR3 size: 16 residues. V lost 4 bases, J lost 1 base, and 7 bases stayed unmatched. In the PCR, 60 Vbeta and 13 Jbeta primers were used. The protocol was immunoSEQ multiplex PCR, while the TCRdb copy is restricted to in-frame clones and leaves out a portion. The data show 55,000 to 65,000 clones, approximately 75% seen once. Material for sequencing was PBMCs. The rearrangement joins TRBV28 to TRBJ1-2, with 9 bases lining up with TRBD1. This TCR came from a man in his thirties or forties in good health and CMV-seropositive. This CDR3 reads CASSSPGQGDNYGYTF. CDR3 coding DNA: TGTGCCAGCAGTTCTCCGGGACAGGGAGATAACTATGGCTACACCTTC.